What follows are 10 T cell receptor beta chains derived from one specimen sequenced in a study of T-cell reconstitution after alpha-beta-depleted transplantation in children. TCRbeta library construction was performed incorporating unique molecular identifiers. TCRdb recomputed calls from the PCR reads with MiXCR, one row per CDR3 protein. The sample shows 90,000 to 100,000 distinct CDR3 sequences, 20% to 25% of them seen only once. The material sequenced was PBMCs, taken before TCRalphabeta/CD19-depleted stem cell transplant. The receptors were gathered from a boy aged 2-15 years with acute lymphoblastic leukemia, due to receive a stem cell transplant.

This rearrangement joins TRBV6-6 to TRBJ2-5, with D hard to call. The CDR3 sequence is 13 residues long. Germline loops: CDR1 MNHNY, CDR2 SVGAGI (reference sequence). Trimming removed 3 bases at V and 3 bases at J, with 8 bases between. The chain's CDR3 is CASSYTEEETQYF. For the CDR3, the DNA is TGTGCCAGCAGTTATACAGAGGAAGAGACCCAGTACTTC.

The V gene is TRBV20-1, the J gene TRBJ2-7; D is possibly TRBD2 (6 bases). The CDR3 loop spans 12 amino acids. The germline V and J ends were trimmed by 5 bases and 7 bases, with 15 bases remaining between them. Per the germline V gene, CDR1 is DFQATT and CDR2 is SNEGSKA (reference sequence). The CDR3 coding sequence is TGCAGTGCTTCCCGGGGAGGCTCTGAGCAGTACTTC. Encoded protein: CSASRGGSEQYF.

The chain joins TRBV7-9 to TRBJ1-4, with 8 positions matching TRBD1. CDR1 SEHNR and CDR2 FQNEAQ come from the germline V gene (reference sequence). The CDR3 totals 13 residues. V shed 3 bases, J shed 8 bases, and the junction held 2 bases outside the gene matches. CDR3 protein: CASSLTGDEKLFF. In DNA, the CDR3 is TGTGCCAGCAGCTTGACAGGGGACGAAAAACTGTTTTTT.

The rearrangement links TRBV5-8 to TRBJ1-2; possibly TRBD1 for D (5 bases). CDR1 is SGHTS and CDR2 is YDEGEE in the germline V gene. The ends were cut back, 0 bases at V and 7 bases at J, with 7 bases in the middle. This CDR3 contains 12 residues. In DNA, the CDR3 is TGTGCCAGCAGCTTGGCAGGGACTGGCTACACCTTC. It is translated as CASSLAGTGYTF.

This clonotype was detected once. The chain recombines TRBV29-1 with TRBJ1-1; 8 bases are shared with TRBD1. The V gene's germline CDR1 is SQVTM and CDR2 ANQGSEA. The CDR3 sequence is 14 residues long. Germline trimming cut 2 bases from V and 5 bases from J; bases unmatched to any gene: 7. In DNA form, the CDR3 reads TGCAGCGTTGAACCCAGACAGGGGAATACTGAAGCTTTCTTT. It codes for CSVEPRQGNTEAFF. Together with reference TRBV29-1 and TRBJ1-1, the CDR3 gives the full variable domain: SAVISQKPSRDICQRGTSLTIQCQVDSQVTMMFWYRQQPGQSLTLIATANQGSEATYESGFVIDKFPISRPNLTFSTLTVSNMSPEDSSIYLCSVEPRQGNTEAFFGQGTRLTVV.

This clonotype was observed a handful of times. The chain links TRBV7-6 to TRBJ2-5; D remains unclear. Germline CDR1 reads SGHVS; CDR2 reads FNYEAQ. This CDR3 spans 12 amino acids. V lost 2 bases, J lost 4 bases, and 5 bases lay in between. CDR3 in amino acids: CASSLLSETQYF. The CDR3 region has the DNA TGTGCCAGCAGCTTATTATCAGAGACCCAGTACTTC.

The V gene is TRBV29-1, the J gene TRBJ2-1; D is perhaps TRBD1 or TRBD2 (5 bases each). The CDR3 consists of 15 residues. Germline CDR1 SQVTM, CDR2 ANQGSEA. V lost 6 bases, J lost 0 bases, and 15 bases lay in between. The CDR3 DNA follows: TGCAGCGTCCGGGAAGGGGTCAGCTCCTACAATGAGCAGTTCTTC. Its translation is CSVREGVSSYNEQFF.

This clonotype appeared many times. The CDR3 bases are TGTGCCATCAGGAGGACCGTACTCGGCGAGCAGTACTTC. Encoded protein: CAIRRTVLGEQYF. The V gene is TRBV10-3, the J gene TRBJ2-7; D is unclear. The germline gives CDR1 ENHRY, CDR2 SYGVKD. Trimming shortened V by 6 bases and J by 6 bases, and 15 bases separated the two germline ends. The CDR3 covers 13 residues.

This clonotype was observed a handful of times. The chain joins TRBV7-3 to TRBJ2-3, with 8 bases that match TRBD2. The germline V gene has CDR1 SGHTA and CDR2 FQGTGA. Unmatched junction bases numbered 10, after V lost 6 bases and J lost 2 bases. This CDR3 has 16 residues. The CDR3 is CASRITSGGNTDTQYF. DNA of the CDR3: TGTGCCAGCAGAATCACTAGCGGAGGGAACACAGATACGCAGTATTTT.

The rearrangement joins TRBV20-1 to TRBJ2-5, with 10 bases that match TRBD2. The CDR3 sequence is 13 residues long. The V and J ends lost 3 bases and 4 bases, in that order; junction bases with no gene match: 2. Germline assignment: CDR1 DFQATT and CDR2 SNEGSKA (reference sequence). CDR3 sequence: CSASGTSVETQYF. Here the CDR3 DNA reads TGCAGTGCTAGTGGGACTAGCGTAGAGACCCAGTACTTC.